This T cell receptor beta chain originates from a study of blood T cell repertoires in COVID-19. Study information: Sites in the United States, Italy and Spain provided acute and convalescent COVID-19 samples. Nucleic acid was either cDNA or gDNA, and it came from T cells, B-cell-depleted T cells, or PBMCs.

Per the study methods: Nucleated cell number was recorded as an estimate derived from reference gene primer amplification. Some clones are missing from TCRdb's copy, which holds only in-frame ones; the method was immunoSEQ multiplex PCR. The D gene and trimming were derived from the DNA, and the V and J assignments and clone size from that table. The repertoire holds some 120,000 clones, with around 74% as singletons. Germline V gene data show CDR1 as MNHEY and CDR2 as SVGAGI. CDR3 length: 14 amino acids. V gave up 6 bases and J gave up 3 bases; unmatched junction bases: 5. The rearrangement links TRBV6-5 to TRBJ2-7; 10 bases line up with TRBD1. The TCR sequence derives from a man in his fifties or sixties with acute or convalescent COVID-19. Sample: peripheral blood. CDR3 loop: CASRQTGGSYEQYF. The CDR3 nucleotides read TGTGCCAGCAGGCAGACAGGGGGCAGCTACGAGCAGTACTTC.